These 17 T cell receptor beta chains originate from one sample sequenced in a study of monozygotic twins with cystic fibrosis. Here immunoSEQ multiplex PCR was the method, and the copy in TCRdb shows in-frame clones only, minus some. Altogether approximately 27,000 clones are present, 90% being singletons, with the ten largest covering about 0.54%. Specimen: blood. All receptors derive from a girl aged 2-10 years with cystic fibrosis.

CDR3 loop: CASRGNSPLHF. The CDR3 DNA follows: TGTGCCAGCAGGGGGAATTCACCCCTCCACTTT. J is TRBJ1-6 and V is TRBV25-1; D remains unclear. The CDR3 sequence is 11 residues long. V lost 6 bases and J 7 bases, leaving 4 bases between the germline ends. The germline V gene encodes CDR1 MGHDK and CDR2 SYGVNS. The full variable domain, with the rest looked up from reference TRBV25-1 and TRBJ1-6, is EADIYQTPRYLVIGTGKKITLECSQTMGHDKMYWYQQDPGMELHLIHYSYGVNSTEKGDLSSESTVSRIRTEHFPLTLESARPSHTSQYLCASRGNSPLHFGNGTRLTVT.

V is TRBV19 and J is TRBJ2-1, with a tentative D call TRBD2 (5 bases). Germline V gives CDR1 LNHDA, CDR2 SQIVND (reference sequence). V was pared by 4 bases and J by 6 bases, with 10 bases between. The CDR3 covers 13 residues. This CDR3 reads CASSNTRGNEQFF. The CDR3 nucleotides are TGTGCCAGTAGTAATACCCGGGGCAATGAGCAGTTCTTC.

The V call is TRBV10-3, the J call TRBJ1-2; TRBD1 matches at 9 bases. The J segment lost 6 bases and the V segment lost 4 bases, leaving 0 bases of the junction unmatched. Per germline, CDR1 ENHRY and CDR2 SYGVKD. The CDR3 contains 12 residues. Written as DNA, the CDR3 is TGTGCCATCAGTGGGACAGGGGATGGCTACACCTTC. Residues: CAISGTGDGYTF.

The chain employs TRBV6-1 and TRBJ1-1, with D perhaps TRBD1 (5 bases). This CDR3 spans 16 amino acids. The V end lost 2 bases, the J end lost 1 base, and 14 bases lay between the germline ends. Per germline, CDR1 MNHNS and CDR2 SASEGT. In DNA form, the CDR3 reads TGTGCCAGCAGTGAATTCACAGGTGCCGGGAACACTGAAGCTTTCTTT. Translation gives CASSEFTGAGNTEAFF.

About this clone itself: One end of the junction varies from germline; a read error may be responsible. The chain combines TRBV6-6 with TRBJ1-1; D might be TRBD1 (6 bases). The CDR3 loop spans 12 amino acids. From germline, CDR1 is MNHNY and CDR2 SVGAGI (reference sequence). CDR3 sequence: CAGSKGQLEAFF. The CDR3 DNA sequence: TGTGCCGGCAGCAAAGGACAGCTGGAAGCTTTCTTT.

The J gene is TRBJ2-3, the V gene TRBV5-1; D is undetermined. This CDR3 is built from 12 residues. V was clipped by 7 bases and J by 2 bases, with 8 bases between them. The germline gives CDR1 SGHRS, CDR2 YFSETQ. The CDR3 here is CASLSHTDTQYF. The CDR3 coding sequence is TGCGCCAGCCTCTCTCACACAGATACGCAGTATTTT.

In DNA form, the CDR3 reads TGTGCCAGCAGCTTATCCTTGAGGGGCAGCTCCTATAATTCACCCCTCCACTTT. It translates to CASSLSLRGSSYNSPLHF. The chain links TRBV7-2 to TRBJ1-6, with a weak D call TRBD1 (5 bases). The CDR3 is 18 residues long. CDR1 and CDR2 (germline): SGHTA, FQGNSA. V gave up 2 bases and J gave up 0 bases, with 14 bases separating them. Full variable domain (remainder filled in from reference TRBV7-2 and TRBJ1-6): GAGVSQSPSNKVTEKGKDVELRCDPISGHTALYWYRQSLGQGLEFLIYFQGNSAPDKSGLPSDRFSAERTGGSVSTLTIQRTQQEDSAVYLCASSLSLRGSSYNSPLHFGNGTRLTVT.

V is TRBV7-2 and J is TRBJ1-5, with 8 nucleotides matching TRBD1. The CDR3 totals 14 residues. Trimming at V came to 5 bases and at J to 4 bases, leaving 4 bases not matched to a gene. Germline CDR1 is SGHTA and CDR2 is FQGNSA. This CDR3 reads CASSLDRDNQPQHF. For the CDR3, the DNA is TGTGCCAGCAGCCTGGACAGGGATAATCAGCCCCAGCATTTT. Complete variable domain (other parts from reference TRBV7-2 and TRBJ1-5): GAGVSQSPSNKVTEKGKDVELRCDPISGHTALYWYRQSLGQGLEFLIYFQGNSAPDKSGLPSDRFSAERTGGSVSTLTIQRTQQEDSAVYLCASSLDRDNQPQHFGDGTRLSIL.

This clone was seen only once. The J gene is TRBJ2-1, the V gene TRBV6-5; D uncertain. This CDR3 is 14 amino acids long. Per germline, CDR1 MNHEY and CDR2 SVGAGI. V was cut by 6 bases and J by 0 bases, with 9 bases left in between. The CDR3 coding sequence is TGTGCCAGCAGATCTCTATTCTCCTACAATGAGCAGTTCTTC. Protein: CASRSLFSYNEQFF.

The chain uses TRBV5-1 and TRBJ1-1, with a tentative D call TRBD1 (5 bases). The V gene's germline CDR1 is SGHRS and CDR2 YFSETQ. V dropped 0 bases and J dropped 5 bases, with 14 bases sitting between them. The CDR3 extends over 15 amino acids. The CDR3 sequence: CASSLGTARGTEAFF. For the CDR3, the DNA is TGCGCCAGCAGCTTGGGAACAGCGAGGGGTACTGAAGCTTTCTTT.

The chain links TRBV2 to TRBJ1-5; D unclear. Germline CDR1 is SNHLY and CDR2 is FYNNEI. This CDR3 has 14 amino acids. V was pared by 6 bases and J by 5 bases, with 14 bases between. CDR3 in amino acids: CASSPQQAYQPQHF. The CDR3 nucleotides are TGTGCCAGCAGCCCCCAGCAGGCTTATCAGCCCCAGCATTTT.

This clone was detected once. This chain joins TRBV25-1 and TRBJ2-7, with D perhaps TRBD1 (5 bases). Germline CDR1 and CDR2: MGHDK and SYGVNS. CDR3 length equals 13 residues. Trimming took off 4 bases at V and 4 bases at J, with 11 bases between the two ends. This CDR3 is CASSAGSGYEQYF. The CDR3 DNA is TGTGCCAGCAGTGCAGGGTCTGGGTACGAGCAGTACTTC.

The chain recombines TRBV5-5 with TRBJ1-1; no definite D call. The germline V gene encodes CDR1 SGHKS and CDR2 YYEKEE (reference sequence). Trimming took off 0 bases at V and 6 bases at J, with 6 bases between the two ends. This CDR3 is built from 12 residues. The chain's CDR3 is CASSLGVAEAFF. The CDR3, as DNA: TGTGCCAGCAGCTTGGGTGTGGCTGAAGCTTTCTTT.

The J gene is TRBJ2-7, the V gene TRBV18; TRBD1 matches at 9 bases. Germline CDR1 reads KGHSH; CDR2 reads LQKENI. The CDR3 sequence is 15 residues long. V gave up 5 bases and J gave up 6 bases; unmatched junction bases: 11. The CDR3 spells CASSANTGTGPEQYF. For the CDR3, the DNA is TGTGCCAGCTCAGCTAACACCGGGACAGGGCCCGAGCAGTACTTC.

DNA for the CDR3: TGTGCCAGTAGTATCCGACAGGGAATGATACCTTATGGCTACACCTTC. Translating it yields CASSIRQGMIPYGYTF. The genes are TRBV19 and TRBJ1-2, with 7 bases aligning to TRBD1. In germline, CDR1 is LNHDA, CDR2 SQIVND (reference sequence). This CDR3 comprises 16 residues. V was clipped by 3 bases and J by 5 bases; unmatched bases: 12. Together with reference TRBV19 and TRBJ1-2, the CDR3 gives the full variable domain: DGGITQSPKYLFRKEGQNVTLSCEQNLNHDAMYWYRQDPGQGLRLIYYSQIVNDFQKGDIAEGYSVSREKKESFPLTVTSAQKNPTAFYLCASSIRQGMIPYGYTFGSGTRLTVV.

The chain recombines TRBV6-1 with TRBJ2-4; unclear D gene. Germline-derived CDR1 and CDR2 are MNHNS and SASEGT. The CDR3 has 14 amino acids. Trimming cost V 2 bases and J 3 bases, with 8 bases left between them. CDR3: CASSERTSKNIQYF. As DNA, the CDR3 is TGTGCCAGCAGTGAAAGGACCAGCAAAAACATTCAGTACTTC.

V is TRBV25-1 and J is TRBJ2-4; 7 bases fit TRBD2. This CDR3 contains 15 residues. V was pared by 2 bases and J by 8 bases, with 9 bases of the junction left unmatched. The germline V gene has CDR1 MGHDK and CDR2 SYGVNS. CDR3 bases: TGTGCCAGCAGTGAACCAGGGCGGGGGAAGGACATTCAGTACTTC. Its protein product is CASSEPGRGKDIQYF.